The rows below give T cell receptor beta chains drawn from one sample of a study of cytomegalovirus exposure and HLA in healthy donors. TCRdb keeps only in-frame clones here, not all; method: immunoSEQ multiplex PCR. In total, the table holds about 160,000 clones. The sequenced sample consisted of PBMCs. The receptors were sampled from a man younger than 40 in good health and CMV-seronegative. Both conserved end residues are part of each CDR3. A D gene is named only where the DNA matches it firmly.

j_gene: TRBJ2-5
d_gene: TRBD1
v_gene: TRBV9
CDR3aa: CASSALLDRGRDGTETQYF
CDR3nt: TGTGCCAGCAGCGCCCTACTGGACAGGGGGCGGGACGGGACTGAGACCCAGTACTTC

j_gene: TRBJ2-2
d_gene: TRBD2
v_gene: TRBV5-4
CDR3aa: CASSLLLAGDGTGELFF
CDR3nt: TGTGCCAGCAGCTTGCTGCTAGCGGGAGATGGCACCGGGGAGCTGTTTTTT

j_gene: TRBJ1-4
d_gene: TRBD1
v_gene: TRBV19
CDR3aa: CASSSQGAREKLFF
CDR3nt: TGTGCCAGTAGTAGTCAGGGGGCCCGTGAAAAACTGTTTTTT

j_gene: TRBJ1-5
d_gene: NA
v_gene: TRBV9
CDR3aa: CASSLGGYSNQPQHF
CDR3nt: TGTGCCAGCAGCCTGGGGGGTTATAGCAATCAGCCCCAGCATTTT

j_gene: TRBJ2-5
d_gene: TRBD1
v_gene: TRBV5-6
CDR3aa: CASSQDRVRETQYF
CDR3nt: TGTGCCAGCAGCCAAGACAGGGTCCGAGAGACCCAGTACTTC

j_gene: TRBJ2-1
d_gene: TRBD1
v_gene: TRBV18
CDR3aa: CASSLGQASYNEQFF
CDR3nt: TGTGCCAGCTCCCTGGGACAGGCCTCCTACAATGAGCAGTTCTTC

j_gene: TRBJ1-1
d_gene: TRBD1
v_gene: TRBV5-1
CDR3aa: CASSPRTGGNTEAFF
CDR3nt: TGCGCCAGCAGCCCAAGGACAGGGGGCAACACTGAAGCTTTCTTT

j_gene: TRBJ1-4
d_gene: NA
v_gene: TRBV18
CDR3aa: CASSPDREKLFF
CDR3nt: TGTGCCAGCTCACCGGACAGAGAAAAACTGTTTTTT

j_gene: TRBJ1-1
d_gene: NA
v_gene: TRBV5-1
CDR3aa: CASNLRGMMNTEAFF
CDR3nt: TGCGCCAGCAATCTCAGGGGTATGATGAACACTGAAGCTTTCTTT

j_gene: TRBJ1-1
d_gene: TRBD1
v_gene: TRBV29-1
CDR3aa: CSVGQGTMNTEAFF
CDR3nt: TGCAGCGTGGGACAGGGCACCATGAACACTGAAGCTTTCTTT

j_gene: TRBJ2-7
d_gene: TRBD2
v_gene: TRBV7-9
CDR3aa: CASFWGGEGEQYF
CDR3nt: TGTGCCAGCTTCTGGGGGGGGGAGGGCGAGCAGTACTTC

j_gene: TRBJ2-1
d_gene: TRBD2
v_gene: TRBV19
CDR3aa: CASSMVAGLYNEQFF
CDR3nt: TGTGCCAGTAGTATGGTAGCGGGGCTGTACAATGAGCAGTTCTTC

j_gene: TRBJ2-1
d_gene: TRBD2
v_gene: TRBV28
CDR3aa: CASSHGLAGGRSYNEQFF
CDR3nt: TGTGCCAGCAGTCATGGACTAGCGGGAGGGCGTTCCTACAATGAGCAGTTCTTC

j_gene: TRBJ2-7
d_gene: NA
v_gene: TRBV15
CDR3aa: CATSRGDSYEQYF
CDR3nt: TGTGCCACCAGCAGAGGGGACTCCTACGAGCAGTACTTC

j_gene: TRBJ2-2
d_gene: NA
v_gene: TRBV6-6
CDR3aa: CASSPTPGELFF
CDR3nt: TGTGCCAGCAGCCCCACTCCCGGGGAGCTGTTTTTT

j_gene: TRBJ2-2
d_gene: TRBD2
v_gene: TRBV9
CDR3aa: CASSPQAGGPSGELFF
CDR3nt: TGTGCCAGCAGCCCCCAGGCGGGAGGGCCCTCCGGGGAGCTGTTTTTT

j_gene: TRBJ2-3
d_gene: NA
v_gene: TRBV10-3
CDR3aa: CAISPRGPADTQYF
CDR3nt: TGTGCCATCAGTCCCAGAGGGCCCGCGGATACGCAGTATTTT

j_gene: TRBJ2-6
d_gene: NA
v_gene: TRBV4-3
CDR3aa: CASSFFGASGANVLTF
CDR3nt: TGCGCCAGCAGCTTTTTTGGGGCCTCTGGGGCCAACGTCCTGACTTTC

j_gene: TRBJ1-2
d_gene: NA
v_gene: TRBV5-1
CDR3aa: CASSLVIGGDYGYTF
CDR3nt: TGCGCCAGCAGCTTGGTGATAGGAGGTGACTATGGCTACACCTTC

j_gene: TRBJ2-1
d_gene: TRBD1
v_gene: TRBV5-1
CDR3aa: CASSHGQGSYNEQFF
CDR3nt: TGCGCCAGCAGTCACGGACAGGGCTCCTACAATGAGCAGTTCTTC

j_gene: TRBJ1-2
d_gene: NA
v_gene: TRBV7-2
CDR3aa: CASSLALRGGYTF
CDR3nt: TGTGCCAGCAGCTTAGCTCTTCGGGGAGGCTACACCTTC

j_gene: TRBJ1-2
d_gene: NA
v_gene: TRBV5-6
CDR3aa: CASSFRDRRITLNYGYTF
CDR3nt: TGTGCCAGCAGCTTCCGGGATCGACGGATAACACTTAACTATGGCTACACCTTC

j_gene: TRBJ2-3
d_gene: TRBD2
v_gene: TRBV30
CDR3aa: CAWSVASGRLNTQYF
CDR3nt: TGTGCCTGGAGTGTAGCTAGCGGGAGACTAAATACGCAGTATTTT

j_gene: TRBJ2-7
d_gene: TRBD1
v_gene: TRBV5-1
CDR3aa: CASSGGQGITYEQYF
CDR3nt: TGCGCCAGCAGCGGGGGACAGGGCATAACCTACGAGCAGTACTTC

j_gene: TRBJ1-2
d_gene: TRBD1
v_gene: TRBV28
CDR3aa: CASSQSPRTGGFGYTF
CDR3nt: TGTGCCAGCAGTCAAAGCCCCCGGACAGGGGGCTTTGGCTACACCTTC

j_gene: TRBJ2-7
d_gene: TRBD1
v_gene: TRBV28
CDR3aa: CASSARDRGLHEQYF
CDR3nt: TGTGCCAGCAGTGCCCGGGACAGGGGGCTCCACGAGCAGTACTTC

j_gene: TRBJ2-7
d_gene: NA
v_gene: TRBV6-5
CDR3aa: CASSYGRSSYEQYF
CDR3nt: TGTGCCAGCAGTTACGGAAGGAGCTCCTACGAGCAGTACTTC

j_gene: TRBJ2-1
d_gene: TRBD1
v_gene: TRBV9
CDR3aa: CASSVDRGLINEQFF
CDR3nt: TGTGCCAGCAGCGTAGACAGGGGGCTTATCAATGAGCAGTTCTTC

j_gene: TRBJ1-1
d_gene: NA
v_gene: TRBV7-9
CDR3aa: CASSSDSLAWGTEAFF
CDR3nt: TGTGCCAGCAGCTCGGACAGTTTGGCTTGGGGAACTGAAGCTTTCTTT

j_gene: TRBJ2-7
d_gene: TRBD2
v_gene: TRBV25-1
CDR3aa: CASSEPAGGYEQYF
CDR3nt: TGTGCCAGCAGTGAACCAGCGGGAGGTTACGAGCAGTACTTC

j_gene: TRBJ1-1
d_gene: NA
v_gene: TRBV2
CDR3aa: CASSGYWEVGAFF
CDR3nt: TGTGCCAGCAGTGGGTACTGGGAGGTCGGAGCTTTCTTT

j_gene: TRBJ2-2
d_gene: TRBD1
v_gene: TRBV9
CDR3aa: CASSVDQGAWSGELFF
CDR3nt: TGTGCCAGCAGCGTAGACCAGGGGGCTTGGTCCGGGGAGCTGTTTTTT

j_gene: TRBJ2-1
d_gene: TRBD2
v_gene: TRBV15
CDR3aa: CATSREREAHNEQFF
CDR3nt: TGTGCCACCAGCAGAGAGCGGGAGGCCCACAATGAGCAGTTCTTC

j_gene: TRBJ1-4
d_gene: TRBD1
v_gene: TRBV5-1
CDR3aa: CASSQWTGPNEKLFF
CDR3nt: TGCGCCAGCAGTCAATGGACAGGACCTAATGAAAAACTGTTTTTT

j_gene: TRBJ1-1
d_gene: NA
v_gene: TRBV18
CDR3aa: CASSPPFRVGDTEAFF
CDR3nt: TGTGCCAGCTCACCACCGTTCAGGGTAGGGGACACTGAAGCTTTCTTT

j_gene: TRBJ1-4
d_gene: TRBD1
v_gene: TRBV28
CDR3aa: CASRTGGYGNEKLFF
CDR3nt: TGTGCCAGCAGAACAGGGGGCTATGGTAATGAAAAACTGTTTTTT

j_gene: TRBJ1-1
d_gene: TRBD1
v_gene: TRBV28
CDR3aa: CASSTNRGANTEAFF
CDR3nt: TGTGCCAGCAGTACTAACAGGGGTGCGAACACTGAAGCTTTCTTT

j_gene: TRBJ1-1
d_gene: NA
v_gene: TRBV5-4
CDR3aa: CASSLSGVMNTEAFF
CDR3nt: TGTGCCAGCAGCTTGTCCGGGGTCATGAACACTGAAGCTTTCTTT

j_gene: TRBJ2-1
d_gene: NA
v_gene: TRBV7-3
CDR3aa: CASSLNREPYNEQFF
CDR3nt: TGTGCCAGCAGCCTTAACAGGGAACCCTACAATGAGCAGTTCTTC

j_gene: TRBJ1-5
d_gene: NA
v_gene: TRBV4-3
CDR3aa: CASSQDRGGHQPQHF
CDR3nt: TGCGCCAGCAGCCAAGATCGGGGGGGGCATCAGCCCCAGCATTTT

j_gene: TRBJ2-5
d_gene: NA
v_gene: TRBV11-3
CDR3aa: CASSLDGEREETQYF
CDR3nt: TGTGCCAGCAGCTTAGATGGGGAGCGGGAAGAGACCCAGTACTTC

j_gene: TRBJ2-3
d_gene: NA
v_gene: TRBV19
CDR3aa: CASSIWRYPDTQYF
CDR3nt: TGTGCCAGTAGTATTTGGAGGTATCCAGATACGCAGTATTTT

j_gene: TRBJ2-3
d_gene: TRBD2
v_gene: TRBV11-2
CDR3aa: CASSTRPSGIYHTQYF
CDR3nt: TGTGCCAGCAGCACCCGTCCAAGCGGGATTTACCATACGCAGTATTTT

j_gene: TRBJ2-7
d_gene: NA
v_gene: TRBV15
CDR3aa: CATSRSHTGIAVYEQYF
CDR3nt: TGTGCCACCAGCAGATCTCATACAGGAATAGCGGTCTACGAGCAGTACTTC

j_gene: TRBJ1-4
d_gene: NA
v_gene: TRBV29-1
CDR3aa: CSVVGVGSNEKLFF
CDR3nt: TGCAGCGTTGTAGGGGTTGGATCTAATGAAAAACTGTTTTTT

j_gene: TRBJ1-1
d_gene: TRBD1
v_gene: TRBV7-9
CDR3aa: CASVSRTGGRTEAFF
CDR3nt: TGTGCCAGCGTTTCCCGGACAGGGGGTCGGACTGAAGCTTTCTTT

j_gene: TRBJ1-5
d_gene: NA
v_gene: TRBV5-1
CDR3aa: CASSFSGRGFSQSNQPQHF
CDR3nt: TGCGCCAGCAGCTTTTCGGGGAGGGGGTTCTCCCAGAGCAATCAGCCCCAGCATTTT

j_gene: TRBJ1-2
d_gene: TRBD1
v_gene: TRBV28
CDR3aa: CASRSPPHLDRLNYGYTF
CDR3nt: TGTGCCAGCAGGTCACCCCCCCACCTGGACAGGCTCAACTATGGCTACACCTTC

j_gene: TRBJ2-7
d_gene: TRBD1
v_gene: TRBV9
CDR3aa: CASSVQTGNLYEQYF
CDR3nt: TGTGCCAGCAGCGTTCAGACAGGGAATCTCTACGAGCAGTACTTC

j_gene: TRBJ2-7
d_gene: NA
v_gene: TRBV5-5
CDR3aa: CASSFSQGNEQYF
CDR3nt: TGTGCCAGCAGCTTTTCCCAGGGAAACGAGCAGTACTTC

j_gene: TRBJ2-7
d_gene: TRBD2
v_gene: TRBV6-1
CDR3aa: CASSESHSGGKQYF
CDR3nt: TGTGCCAGCAGTGAATCGCATTCGGGGGGAAAGCAGTACTTC